This is a list of T cell receptor beta chains from one sample in a study of blood T cell repertoires in COVID-19. Only in-frame clones appear in the TCRdb table, and some are missing; sequencing was by immunoSEQ multiplex PCR. The sample yields roughly 100,000 clones, about 89% seen once. Sequencing was carried out using peripheral blood. Source of these receptors: a human donor in a cohort sampled during active COVID-19. The conserved cysteine and the conserved F or W are not part of the CDR3 here. A row's size may be missing; if present it is once, few, many or a size class.

TRBV25-1,TRBJ1-2,few,ASSDGQSYGYT
TRBV6-5,TRBJ1-5,-,ASALGTDQPQH
TRBV2,TRBJ2-1,-,ASSEAGGTYNEQF
TRBV18,TRBJ2-1,-,ASSPRTGGYGEQF
TRBV19,TRBJ1-5,-,ASTIGGRGHEPQH
TRBV24-1,TRBJ2-7,-,ATSDTAGGDYEQY
TRBV6-4,TRBJ2-3,few,ASSDSPTGPGDTQY
TRBV2,TRBJ1-6,few,ATAKQGYNSPLH
TRBV7-9,TRBJ2-2,-,ASSFKWADTTGELF
TRBV7-2,TRBJ2-3,-,ASSPRASTLPPGTQY
TRBV10-3,TRBJ1-4,-,AISESGGTNEKLF
TRBV27,TRBJ2-5,few,ASSLGLVGQETQY
TRBV11-2,TRBJ2-1,-,ASSFRALYPEEQF
TRBV27,TRBJ2-1,-,ASSFSSEYNEQF
TRBV27,TRBJ2-5,-,ASSSILTAEETQY
TRBV12-1,TRBJ1-5,-,ASSSRTLGLRHQPQH
TRBV9,TRBJ2-1,-,ASSRDYTVDEQF
TRBV2,TRBJ2-5,-,ATTGLAGGETQY
TRBV14,TRBJ1-2,-,ASSQAYSYGYT
TRBV5-5,TRBJ2-1,-,ASSIGQGGIDDEQF
TRBV18,TRBJ2-7,-,ASSPGLDEQY
TRBV5-1,TRBJ1-6,-,ASSLGQNSSYNSPLH
TRBV7-6,TRBJ2-3,-,ASSLKRGGTDTQY